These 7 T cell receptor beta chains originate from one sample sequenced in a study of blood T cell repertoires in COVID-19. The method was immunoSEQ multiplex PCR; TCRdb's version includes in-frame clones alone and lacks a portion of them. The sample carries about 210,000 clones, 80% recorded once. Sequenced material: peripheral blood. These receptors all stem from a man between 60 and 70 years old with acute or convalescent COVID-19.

Written as DNA, the CDR3 is TGTGCCACCAGTGATTTCGGCCGGGGAGCTAGCACAGATACGCAGTATTTT. This sequence encodes CATSDFGRGASTDTQYF. The chain employs TRBV24-1 and TRBJ2-3; D is perhaps TRBD2 (5 bases). Between the trimmed V and J ends, which lost 1 base and 0 bases, there was a span of 13 bases. The CDR3 has 17 residues. Germline V lookup: CDR1 KGHDR, CDR2 SFDVKD.

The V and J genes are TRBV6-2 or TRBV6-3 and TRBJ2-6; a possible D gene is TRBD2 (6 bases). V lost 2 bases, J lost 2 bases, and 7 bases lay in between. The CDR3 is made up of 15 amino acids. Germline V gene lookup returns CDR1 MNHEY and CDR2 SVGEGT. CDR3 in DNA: TGTGCCAGCAGTTACAGGAGGGCTGGGGCCAACGTCCTGACTTTC. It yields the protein CASSYRRAGANVLTF.

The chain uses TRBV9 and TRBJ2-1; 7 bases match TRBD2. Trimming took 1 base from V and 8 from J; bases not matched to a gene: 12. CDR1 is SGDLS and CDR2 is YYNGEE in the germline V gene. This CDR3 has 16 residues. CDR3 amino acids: CASSVSAGVMGDEQFF. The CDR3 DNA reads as TGTGCCAGCAGCGTAAGTGCGGGAGTGATGGGCGATGAGCAGTTCTTC. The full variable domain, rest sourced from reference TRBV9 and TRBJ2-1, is DSGVTQTPKHLITATGQRVTLRCSPRSGDLSVYWYQQSLDQGLQFLIQYYNGEERAKGNILERFSAQQFPDLHSELNLSSLELGDSALYFCASSVSAGVMGDEQFFGPGTRLTVL.

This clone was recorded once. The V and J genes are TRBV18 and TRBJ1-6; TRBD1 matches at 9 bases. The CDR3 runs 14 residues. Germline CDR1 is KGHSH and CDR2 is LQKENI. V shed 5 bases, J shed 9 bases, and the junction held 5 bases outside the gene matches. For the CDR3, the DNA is TGTGCCAGCTCAGGACAGGGGACGGGTTCACCCCTCCACTTT. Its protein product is CASSGQGTGSPLHF.

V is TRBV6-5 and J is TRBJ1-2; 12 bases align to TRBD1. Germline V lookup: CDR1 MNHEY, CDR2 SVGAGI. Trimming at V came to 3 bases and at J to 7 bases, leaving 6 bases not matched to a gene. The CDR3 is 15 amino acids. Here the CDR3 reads CASSYGTGGASGYTF. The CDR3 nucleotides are TGTGCCAGCAGTTATGGGACAGGGGGCGCGAGTGGCTACACCTTC.

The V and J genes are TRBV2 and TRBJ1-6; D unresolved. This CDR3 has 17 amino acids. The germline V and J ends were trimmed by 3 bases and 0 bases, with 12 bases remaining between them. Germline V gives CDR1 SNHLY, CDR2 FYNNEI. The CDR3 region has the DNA TGTGCCAGCAGTGAGTGGTCTCCTAACTCCTATAATTCACCCCTCCACTTT. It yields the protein CASSEWSPNSYNSPLHF.

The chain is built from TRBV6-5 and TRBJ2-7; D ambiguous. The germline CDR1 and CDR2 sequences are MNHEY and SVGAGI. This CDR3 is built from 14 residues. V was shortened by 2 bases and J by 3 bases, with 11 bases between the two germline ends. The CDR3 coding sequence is TGTGCCAGCAGTTACGGTGCGGAGAGCTACGAGCAGTACTTC. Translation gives CASSYGAESYEQYF.